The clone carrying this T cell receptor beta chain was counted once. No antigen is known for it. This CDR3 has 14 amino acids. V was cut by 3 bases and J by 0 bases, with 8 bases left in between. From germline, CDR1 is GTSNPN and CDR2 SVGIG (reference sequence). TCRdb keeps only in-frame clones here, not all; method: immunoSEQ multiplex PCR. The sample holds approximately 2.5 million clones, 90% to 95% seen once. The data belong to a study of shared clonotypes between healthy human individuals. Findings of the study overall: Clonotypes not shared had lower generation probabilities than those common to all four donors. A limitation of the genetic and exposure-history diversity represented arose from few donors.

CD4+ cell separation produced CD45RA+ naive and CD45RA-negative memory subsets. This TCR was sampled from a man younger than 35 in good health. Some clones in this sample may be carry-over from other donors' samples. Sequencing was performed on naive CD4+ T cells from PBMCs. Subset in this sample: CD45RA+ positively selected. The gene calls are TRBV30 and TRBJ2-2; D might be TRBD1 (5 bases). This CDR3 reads CAWRTATNTGELFF. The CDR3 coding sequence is TGTGCCTGGAGGACAGCCACGAACACCGGGGAGCTGTTTTTT.